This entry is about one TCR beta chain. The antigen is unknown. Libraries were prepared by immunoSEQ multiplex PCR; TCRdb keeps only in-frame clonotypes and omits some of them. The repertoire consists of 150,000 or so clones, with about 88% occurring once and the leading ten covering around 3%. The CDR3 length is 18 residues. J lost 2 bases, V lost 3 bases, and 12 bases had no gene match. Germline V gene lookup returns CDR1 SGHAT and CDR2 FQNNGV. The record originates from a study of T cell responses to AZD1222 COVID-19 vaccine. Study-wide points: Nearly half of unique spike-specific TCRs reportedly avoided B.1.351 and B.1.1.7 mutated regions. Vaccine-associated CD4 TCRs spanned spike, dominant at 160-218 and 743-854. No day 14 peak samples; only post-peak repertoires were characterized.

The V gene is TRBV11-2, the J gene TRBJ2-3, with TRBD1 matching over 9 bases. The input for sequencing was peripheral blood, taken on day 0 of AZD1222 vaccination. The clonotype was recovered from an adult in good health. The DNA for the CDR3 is TGTGCCAGCAGCTTCGGACAGGGGTCTACCTTAAACACAGATACGCAGTATTTT. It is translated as CASSFGQGSTLNTDTQYF.